This T cell receptor beta chain was found in a study of regulatory T cells in long-lasting Graves disease. TCR beta libraries were built with iRepertoire HTBI primers and Arm-PCR of CDR3 regions. TCRdb fed the multiplex PCR reads into MiXCR, producing one record per CDR3 protein. This table holds 450,000 to 600,000 distinct CDR3 sequences, roughly 17% found once. Germline loops: CDR1 SGHRS, CDR2 YFSETQ. J was trimmed by 5 bases and V by 0 bases; bases with no gene match: 8. The CDR3 loop spans 16 amino acids. Time point: newly diagnosed GD, antithyroid drugs for less than 3 months. Following extraction of RNA from PBMCs, that RNA was used to make the TCR library. This clonotype was seen repeatedly, ten times or more. These data were also reused for a study on T cells in Graves' hyperthyroidism and ophthalmopathy. That study reports: An initial round of RT-PCR targeting the TCR CDR3 relied on the HTBI primer set.

J is TRBJ2-1 and V is TRBV5-1, with 7 positions matching TRBD1. The clonotype originates from a man between 35 and 55 years old with Graves disease. Sample: peripheral blood mononuclear cells (PBMCs), taken at new diagnosis, from a patient treated with antithyroid drugs. CDR3 nucleotides: TGCGCCAGCAGCTTGGCGGGACAGTCCAGGCACAATGAGCAGTTCTTC. This translates into CASSLAGQSRHNEQFF.